A selection of T cell receptor beta chains follows, all from one sample in a study of cytomegalovirus exposure and HLA in healthy donors. Data came from immunoSEQ multiplex PCR; TCRdb stores just in-frame clones and leaves some out. This table has 180,000 or so clones, 75% to 85% appearing once. Sequencing was done on a sample of PBMCs. The receptors were sampled from a woman aged 25 to 39 in good health and CMV-seropositive. Each CDR3 is given with its conserved first and last residue. The D gene is left open where the match is weak. Only some rows state a clone size, as once, few, many or a class for expanded clones.

J | D | size | V | DNA | CDR3
TRBJ2-7 | TRBD1 | once | TRBV5-5 | TGTGCCAGCAGCCAGGGGACAGGGGCTTCCTACGAGCAGTACTTC | CASSQGTGASYEQYF
TRBJ2-3 | TRBD2 | NA | TRBV7-3 | TGTGCCAGCAGCTTTAGCGGGGGGGAGACAGATACGCAGTATTTT | CASSFSGGETDTQYF
TRBJ1-3 | NA | NA | TRBV28 | TGTGCCAGCAGTAAGACTCCGAGGGCTGGAAACACCATATATTTT | CASSKTPRAGNTIYF
TRBJ2-7 | NA | once | TRBV13 | TGTGCCAGCAGCTTAGGGGACACCTCATTTTACGAGCAGTACTTC | CASSLGDTSFYEQYF
TRBJ2-5 | TRBD1 | NA | TRBV28 | TGTGCCAGCAGTTTAATCGCCACTGGACAGGCCGGGGAGACCCAGTACTTC | CASSLIATGQAGETQYF
TRBJ2-5 | TRBD2 | NA | TRBV4-2 | TGTGCCAGCAGCCAACTCGGGACTAGCGGCCAAGAGACCCAGTACTTC | CASSQLGTSGQETQYF
TRBJ2-7 | NA | NA | TRBV5-5 | TGTGCCAGCAGCGCGACAGTTTCCTACGAGCAGTACTTC | CASSATVSYEQYF
TRBJ2-4 | TRBD1 | few | TRBV19 | TGTGCCAGTAGTACCAAACAGGGGAACATTCAGTACTTC | CASSTKQGNIQYF
TRBJ2-1 | TRBD2 | NA | TRBV7-9 | TGTGCCAGCAGCCCAGTGAGGGGCCGGGGGGGCAATGAGCAGTTCTTC | CASSPVRGRGGNEQFF
TRBJ2-1 | NA | NA | TRBV6-1 | TGTGCCAGCAGTGAGTTGTCAGGGGCCCTCAACAATGAGCAGTTCTTC | CASSELSGALNNEQFF
TRBJ1-4 | NA | NA | TRBV15 | TGTGCCACCAGCAGAGGTGGGACAACAAATGAAAAACTGTTTTTT | CATSRGGTTNEKLFF